This TCR beta chain originates from a study of T cells after posttransplantation cyclophosphamide. TCRdb keeps only in-frame clones here, not all; method: immunoSEQ multiplex PCR. The profile covers around 23,000 clones, with 80% to 90% appearing a single time and more than 2% taken by the ten largest. General study results and limits: Later post-transplant blood repertoires were often dominated by donor CD8+ memory clones. TRB clonality was highly associated with recipient CMV seropositivity and reactivation. Blood and skin or GI T cell repertoires showed limited TRB overlap.

Sampled 1 year posttransplant, controls received myeloablative marrow transplants, methotrexate and a calcineurin inhibitor. This clone was counted once. Its specificity is not known. Germline V gene lookup returns CDR1 PRHDT and CDR2 FYEKMQ (reference sequence). There are 15 residues in the CDR3. V shed 5 bases, J shed 6 bases, and the junction held 11 bases outside the gene matches. This receptor was obtained from a female patient between 30 and 39 years old who received an allogeneic stem cell transplant from an unrelated donor, was CMV-positive, and had acute and chronic GVHD. Some T cells may be transferred from the graft donor. The gene calls are TRBV13 and TRBJ1-2; 8 bases map to TRBD1. The sample was PBMCs, taken 362 days after allogeneic stem cell transplant with calcineurin inhibitor and methotrexate. The CDR3 loop reads CASSNRGAGGHGYTF. CDR3 bases: TGTGCCAGCAGCAATAGGGGAGCAGGGGGCCATGGCTACACCTTC.